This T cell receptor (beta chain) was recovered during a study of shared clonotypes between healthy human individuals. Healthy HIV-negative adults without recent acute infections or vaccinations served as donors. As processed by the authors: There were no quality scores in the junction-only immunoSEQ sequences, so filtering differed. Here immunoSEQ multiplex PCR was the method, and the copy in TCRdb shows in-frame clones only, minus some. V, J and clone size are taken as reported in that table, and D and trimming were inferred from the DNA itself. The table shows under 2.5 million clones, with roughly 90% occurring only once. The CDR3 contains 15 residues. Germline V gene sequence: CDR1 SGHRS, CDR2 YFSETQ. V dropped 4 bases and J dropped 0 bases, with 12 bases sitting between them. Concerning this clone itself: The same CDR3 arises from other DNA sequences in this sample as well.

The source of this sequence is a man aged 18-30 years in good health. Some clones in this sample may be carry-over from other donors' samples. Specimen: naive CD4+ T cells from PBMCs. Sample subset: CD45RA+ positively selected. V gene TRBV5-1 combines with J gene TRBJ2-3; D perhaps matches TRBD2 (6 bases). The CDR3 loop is CASSNSGGSTDTQYF. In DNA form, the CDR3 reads TGCGCCAGCAGCAACTCCGGGGGTAGCACAGATACGCAGTATTTT.